Reported below is one T cell receptor beta chain. The antigen it recognizes is unknown. No per-base quality is available; no much larger clone lies one base away. These data are taken from a study of shared clonotypes between healthy human individuals (dated by TCRdb to 2018 to 2020). Study-level background: The cohort comprised a couple of women and a few men aged 18 to 49 years. For each donor, three plates each were used for CD4 naive and CD4 memory, two plates were used for CD8 naive, and one plate was used for CD8 memory. To estimate repertoire size and how much clonotype sharing occurs between individuals, the study deeply sequenced the blood TCR repertoires of a handful of healthy adults. To increase sequencing depth and limit assay-specific biases, different laboratories used diverse techniques to prepare libraries and sequence TCR repertoires. Each donor's leukapheresis produced roughly between roughly 0.85 and 10 billion PBMCs. Study-wide findings and limitations: The small number of donors limited the genetic and exposure-history diversity represented. Pairwise subsampling led to the expectation that sequencing depth would affect the degree of clonotype sharing among donors. Estimated clonotype richness was generally larger for naive than for memory subsets. Sampling was restricted to blood, and TCR repertoires in tissue are likely to differ from TCR repertoires in blood. Incomplete sequencing was indicated by rarefaction of sorted-subset datasets, despite the large sequencing depth. When a handful of donors were compared, the shared fraction of clonotypes was 5% to 6.5% for naive CD4, around 4% for naive CD8, 2.3% for memory CD4, and 0.4% for memory CD8. Compared with non-shared clonotypes, clonotypes shared by all four sorted-subset donors had higher generation probabilities.

The donors were healthy, HIV-negative adults with no recently reported acute infections or vaccinations. All donors were Caucasian adults living in Nashville, Tennessee, USA. CD4+ T cells were enriched by magnetic negative selection, after which naive cells were positively selected on CD45RA and the negative fraction was taken as the memory subset. Blood was collected by leukapheresis, and PBMCs were isolated by Ficoll-Histopaque density gradient centrifugation and then cryopreserved in liquid nitrogen vapor phase. Analytical flow cytometry was used to check the purity and quantity of each magnetically sorted T cell population. From each sorted fraction, genomic DNA was isolated and quantified by UV absorbance on a Nanodrop 2000c. Using the deep immunoSEQ assay, TCR CDR3 regions were amplified from genomic DNA by multiplex PCR. For each cell subset, the extracted genomic DNA was distributed evenly across all wells of several immunoSEQ 96-well plates, and each plate served as one replicate. For sorted subsets, 150 to 250 ng of genomic DNA, equivalent to around 30,000 T cell genomes, went into each replicate PCR. Purified libraries were measured with a Qubit 3.0 fluorometer, size-checked on a Bioanalyzer 2100, and measured again with the KAPA Library Quantification kit. A separate single-read 150-cycle Illumina NextSeq 550 flow cell was used to sequence each immunoSEQ 96-well plate. As for the authors' bioinformatics: Because only junctional sequences without quality scores were contained in the immunoSEQ output, filtering matching that applied to full-length reads could not be performed. Sequences were annotated with PyIR, a Python wrapper for IgBLAST v1.9, and V/J genes and CDR3 were assigned using IMGT germline references. Reads were removed for weak V/J assignments (E-value above 1e-6), missing CDR3, stop codons, out-of-frame junctions, or ambiguous translated residues. V3J clonotypes were defined as sequences sharing an identical inferred V gene, J gene, and CDR3 amino acid sequence. To compute the percentage overlap between repertoires, the number of shared unique clonotypes was divided by the size of the smaller repertoire. Repertoire richness was assessed with RTK rarefaction, the Chao1 estimator, and Recon v2.1 estimates of unobserved clonotypes. Generation probabilities for all TCRbeta clonotypes obtained by the gDNA method from a few donors were computed using OLGA. TCRdb took over this immuneACCESS table, retaining in-frame rearrangements with V and J assigned. Such tables are incomplete; in checked studies, under half of the missing clones stem from an unresolved V gene, and the remainder is unexplained. The V and J calls and the clone size are those of that table, but D and trimming were determined from the DNA. The sample contains millions of clones, around nine tenths of them found a single time. The ten largest account for roughly 0.13% of the sample.

V is shortened by 10 bases, J by 1 base, and the region joining them spans 13 bases. CDR1 and CDR2, looked up from the germline V gene, are ENHRY and SYGVKD. CDR3 length: 13 amino acids, cysteine to phenylalanine. The DNA shown is the 39-base CDR3, in frame from base 1. Recombination joined TRBV10-3 with TRBJ2-5; the D gene is possibly TRBD1 or TRBD2, with 6 bases matching each. Sequenced sample: naive CD4+ T cells sorted from blood. The sample's cell subset or site, from its label and the paper: CD45RA+ positively selected. The clonotype originates from a man between 18 and 35 years old in good health. The CDR3 in this case is CASQQGLQETQYF. The DNA is as follows: TGTGCCAGCCAACAGGGACTCCAAGAGACCCAGTACTTC.